This TCR beta chain was identified in a study of blood T cell repertoires in COVID-19. The table came from immunoSEQ multiplex PCR; TCRdb's copy has only in-frame clones and leaves some out. The sample includes more than 50,000 clones, about three quarters of them seen just once. V lost 4 bases to trimming and J lost 3 bases, with 9 bases between them. Germline V gives CDR1 KGHDR, CDR2 SFDVKD. The CDR3 loop spans 14 amino acids. V and J are TRBV24-1 and TRBJ2-1, with D possibly TRBD1 on 5 matching bases. Sequencing was done on a sample of peripheral blood. This clonotype was sampled from an older man with active or convalescent COVID-19. The chain's CDR3 is CATSEVGVYNEQFF. In DNA form, the CDR3 reads TGTGCCACCAGTGAAGTAGGGGTCTACAATGAGCAGTTCTTC.